This record looks at one T cell receptor (beta chain) sequence and its context. The record originates from a study of CD8+ T cells in alopecia areata. In the study overall: A regimen of oral tofacitinib, 5 to 10 mg twice daily, was given to treated patients.

Extraction and reverse transcription of RNA yielded cDNA as the sequencing template. Here immunoSEQ multiplex PCR was the method, and the copy in TCRdb shows in-frame clones only, minus some. The sample consists of over 200,000 clones, 50% to 60% of them appearing once. The CDR3 spans 13 residues. Looked up from germline, CDR1 is MNHEY and CDR2 is SVGAGI. The V gene end was trimmed by 10 bases and the J gene end by 10 bases; junction bases not matched to a gene: 9. Researchers took lesional scalp punch biopsies and peripheral blood from people who were alopecia areata patients. This TCR was recovered from a human donor with alopecia areata. Sample: CD4+ T cells sorted from blood, taken at week 0. This chain uses TRBV6-5 with TRBJ1-6, with 8 bases aligning to TRBD1. CDR3 DNA: TGTGCCACCGAAACAGGGGGTGGGTCACCCCTCCACTTT. Translation gives CATETGGGSPLHF.